The rows below give T cell receptor beta chains drawn from one sample of a study of molecular identifiers for immune sequencing clone quantification. TCRdb passed the PCR reads through MiXCR, listing each CDR3 protein once. The repertoire has some 100,000 distinct CDR3 sequences, around 17% of them found once; the top ten carry roughly 0.8%. The sample comprised naive CD8+ T cells from blood, with Jurkat cell RNA spiked in. These receptors were taken from a human donor in good health. Some libraries in this study had Jurkat cell RNA spiked in. Both conserved end residues are part of each CDR3. The order of the fields is V gene, CDR3 protein.

>TRBV24-1
CATSDYLDEAFF
>TRBV4-3
CASSQAEIGTEAFF
>TRBV20-1
CSARGPSGSAYEQYF
>TRBV30
CAWVGQGADGNTIYF
>TRBV2
CASRGRGTEAFF
>TRBV19
CASGPQLNYGYTF
>TRBV4-3
CASSQRLREPGTGAHEQYF
>TRBV12-3/TRBV12-4
CASSFLAGAVYEQYF
>TRBV29-1
CSVEVETYGYTF
>TRBV2
CASSRGTSGTDTQYF
>TRBV15
CATSRGDRSPLHF
>TRBV6-2/TRBV6-3
CASNLPGQGPEAFF
>TRBV2
CASSEDPGSGNTIYF
>TRBV4-1
CASSQEDQPPSYEQYF
>TRBV9
CASSVASGSLYNEQFF
>TRBV4-2
CASSQDPSSGRGGEQYF
>TRBV19
CASSSGVWSNQPQHF
>TRBV27
CASSDRVFEQFF
>TRBV6-5
CASSYATGDYNEQFF
>TRBV7-6
CASSLAPDFHKTYEQYF
>TRBV7-6
CASSLDVAGGSTDTQYF
>TRBV5-1
CASNQDIQNTEAFF
>TRBV11-2
CASSFQGEYNEQFF
>TRBV2
CASSSGRLAGGLEELFF
>TRBV28
CASSSYREGSYNEQFF
>TRBV28
CATKTPSGPLPWTQYF
>TRBV19
CASSPSDREEYEQYF
>TRBV30
CAWSVLGGPGELFF
>TRBV9
CASSPEGTPSTDTQYF
>TRBV13
CASSLAEKGGPETQYF
>TRBV4-1
CASSQDKSGTGLSYEQYF
>TRBV11-2
CASNLRGQRETQYF
>TRBV28
CASSPQEFLYGYTF
>TRBV10-2
CASRSSYEQYF
>TRBV7-3
CASSSSGSPTGTQYF
>TRBV5-1
CASSRDWRGRTDTQYF
>TRBV4-3
CASSQDWTGATNEKLFF
>TRBV29-1
CSVDSAGPETQYF
>TRBV6-6
CASSYVAGQGQLIETQYF
>TRBV5-4
CAFSGREAKNIQYF
>TRBV10-2
CASSCSRAAIGAETQYF
>TRBV2
CASSAGRRNEKLFF
>TRBV11-2
CASSGSGTLYNEQFF
>TRBV6-5
CASRETTGQLLSPGANVLTF
>TRBV9
CASSASGGFVYF
>TRBV6-5
CASSYGDRVVYEQYF
>TRBV12-3/TRBV12-4
CASSLRPDINQPQHF
>TRBV5-5
CASSLWTPGNTIYF
>TRBV19
CASSMSGGSVYEQYF
>TRBV29-1
CSVAYGTGGTEAFF
>TRBV6-5
CASSYSPSGEQETQYF
>TRBV5-5
CASSFRQQGSSTDTQYF
>TRBV7-9
CASSLSISGETTDTQYF
>TRBV5-1
CASSLAGVTEAFF
>TRBV12-3/TRBV12-4
CASSYIQSSTDTQYF
>TRBV29-1
CSVERESSYNEQFF
>TRBV6-5
CASSGRQGAYEQYF
>TRBV9
CASSAGRPSDEQYF